The 14 T cell receptor beta chains below come from one sample, sequenced in a study of T cell responses to AZD1222 COVID-19 vaccine. Profiled with immunoSEQ multiplex PCR; TCRdb holds only in-frame clones, not every one. The table has approximately 300,000 clones, 85% to 95% seen once. The source was peripheral blood, collected 28 days after the second AZD1222 dose. All receptors derive from an adult who received the AZD1222 COVID-19 vaccine.

This clone occurred once. V and J are TRBV21-1 and TRBJ2-5. TRBV21-1 counts as a pseudogene. CDR3 size: 12 residues. The CDR3 nucleotides are TGTGCCAGCAGCAAACAAAGGGAGACCCAGTACTTC. Translated: CASSKQRETQYF.

Written as DNA, the CDR3 is TGTGCCAGCAGCCCACGAGGGACTAGCGGGAGAGGTTTGCAAGAGACCCAGTACTTC. Protein product: CASSPRGTSGRGLQETQYF. The V and J genes are TRBV7-2 and TRBJ2-5; 14 bases match TRBD2. V shed 5 bases and J 2 bases; nucleotides not matched to a gene: 13. CDR3 size: 19 residues. CDR1 SGHTA and CDR2 FQGNSA come from the germline V gene.

The V gene is TRBV5-1, the J gene TRBJ1-1, with D maybe TRBD1 (5 bases). This CDR3 contains 15 residues. CDR1 SGHRS and CDR2 YFSETQ come from the germline V gene. V gave up 0 bases and J gave up 3 bases, with 12 bases separating them. The CDR3 DNA reads TGCGCCAGCAGCTTGGCAAGGGGTCTAGACACTGAAGCTTTCTTT. As protein: CASSLARGLDTEAFF.

The V call is TRBV18, the J call TRBJ2-1; the D is unclear. V was trimmed by 5 bases and J by 4 bases, leaving 12 bases between them. In germline, CDR1 is KGHSH, CDR2 LQKENI. This CDR3 spans 14 amino acids. The CDR3 loop is CASSTSRVYNEQFF. In DNA form, the CDR3 reads TGTGCCAGCTCAACGAGCCGGGTTTACAATGAGCAGTTCTTC.

CDR3 in DNA: TGTGCCTGGACCGAATCTGGAAACACCATATATTTT. Translated, it gives CAWTESGNTIYF. This chain uses TRBV30 with TRBJ1-3, with D unresolved. V lost 4 bases and J lost 1, with 5 bases in between. The CDR3 is made up of 12 amino acids. Germline-derived CDR1 and CDR2 are GTSNPN and SVGIG (reference sequence).

This chain joins TRBV21-1 and TRBJ2-2; TRBD1, the table's D call, was not compared with the DNA. TRBV21-1 is classified as a pseudogene. The CDR3 is 18 residues long. CDR3 in DNA: TGTGCCAGCAGCAAAGCGCTAAGGGACATCATGGACACCGGGGAGCTGTTTTTT. It translates to CASSKALRDIMDTGELFF.

The V gene is TRBV7-9, the J gene TRBJ2-7; D may be TRBD2 (6 bases). The V and J ends lost 5 bases and 7 bases respectively, with 18 bases between them. Germline CDR1 reads SEHNR; CDR2 reads FQNEAQ (reference sequence). The CDR3 length is 14 residues. The CDR3 nucleotides are TGTGCCAGCAGCCTAGGGGTCGGGAGTGAGGAGCAGTACTTC. It encodes CASSLGVGSEEQYF. Looking up the rest from reference TRBV7-9 and TRBJ2-7 gives the full variable domain: DTGVSQNPRHKITKRGQNVTFRCDPISEHNRLYWYRQTLGQGPEFLTYFQNEAQLEKSRLLSDRFSAERPKGSFSTLEIQRTEQGDSAMYLCASSLGVGSEEQYFGPGTRLTVT.

Comments on this clone: Other nucleotide sequences from this sample produce the same CDR3. The CDR3 DNA reads TGTGCCAGTAGTATTGGGACAGGCAACTACGAGCAGTACTTC. It translates to CASSIGTGNYEQYF. This rearrangement joins TRBV19 to TRBJ2-7; 8 bases are a match to TRBD1. CDR3 length: 14 residues. V lost 3 bases, J lost 3 bases, and 4 bases stayed unmatched. Germline V gene lookup returns CDR1 LNHDA and CDR2 SQIVND (reference sequence).

This clone has only a few counts. This sample includes further DNA sequences coding for the same CDR3. The gene calls are TRBV5-4 and TRBJ2-7; D gene unclear. V gave up 1 base and J gave up 3 bases, with 5 bases separating them. Germline CDR1 and CDR2: SGHNT and YYREEE (reference sequence). The CDR3 is made up of 12 amino acids. The CDR3 DNA reads TGTGCCAGCAGCTTGACCGGCTACGAGCAGTACTTC. This translates into CASSLTGYEQYF.

This clone was seen more than once but under ten times. The chain joins TRBV19 to TRBJ1-3; a weak D match, TRBD1 (6 bases). V lost 3 bases to trimming and J lost 10 bases, with 16 bases between them. The CDR3 sequence is 14 residues long. CDR1 is LNHDA, CDR2 SQIVND, per germline (reference sequence). The DNA for the CDR3 is TGTGCCAGTAGTATCCCGGGACACGGACAGACCATATATTTT. Translation: CASSIPGHGQTIYF.

J is TRBJ2-7 and V is TRBV28; D is possibly TRBD2 (5 bases). V was trimmed by 6 bases and J by 0 bases, leaving 9 bases between them. The CDR3 extends over 13 amino acids. Germline CDR1 MDHEN, CDR2 SYDVKM. As DNA, the CDR3 is TGTGCCAGCAGAACGGGGAGCTCCTACGAGCAGTACTTC. It specifies CASRTGSSYEQYF.

This rearrangement joins TRBV28 to TRBJ2-7, with 8 bases lining up with TRBD2. Per germline, CDR1 MDHEN and CDR2 SYDVKM. Germline trimming cut 6 bases from V and 0 bases from J; bases unmatched to any gene: 19. The CDR3 is 19 amino acids. CDR3 sequence reads: CASSPYGLAGPRSSYEQYF. The CDR3 nucleotides read TGTGCCAGCAGCCCTTATGGGCTAGCGGGCCCCAGGAGCTCCTACGAGCAGTACTTC.

This chain uses TRBV7-2 with TRBJ2-7, with 11 positions matching TRBD1. The CDR3 has 16 residues. V lost 1 base to trimming and J lost 2 bases; unmatched junction nucleotides: 4. CDR1 SGHTA and CDR2 FQGNSA come from the germline V gene. The DNA of the CDR3 is TGTGCCAGCAGCTTAGGGGGACAGGGGGTTCCCTACGAGCAGTACTTC. Protein product: CASSLGGQGVPYEQYF.

The chain carries TRBV27 and TRBJ2-7; the match to TRBD2 covers 7 bases. Germline trimming cut 6 bases from V and 3 bases from J; bases unmatched to any gene: 14. This CDR3 region has 16 residues. CDR1 is MNHEY and CDR2 is SMNVEV in the germline V gene (reference sequence). The CDR3 nucleotides read TGTGCCAGCAGCTTGGGCCAGCGGGGACGGTACTACGAGCAGTACTTC. Amino acids: CASSLGQRGRYYEQYF.